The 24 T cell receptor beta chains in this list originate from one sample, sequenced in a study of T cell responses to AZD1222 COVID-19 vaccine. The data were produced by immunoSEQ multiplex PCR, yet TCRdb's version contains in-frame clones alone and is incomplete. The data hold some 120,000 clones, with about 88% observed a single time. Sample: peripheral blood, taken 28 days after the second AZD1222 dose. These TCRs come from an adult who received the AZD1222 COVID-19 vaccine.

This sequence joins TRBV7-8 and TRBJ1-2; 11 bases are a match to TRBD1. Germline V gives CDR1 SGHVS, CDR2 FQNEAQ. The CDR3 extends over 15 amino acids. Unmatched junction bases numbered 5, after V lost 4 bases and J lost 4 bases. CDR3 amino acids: CASSSGQGASYGYTF. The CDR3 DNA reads TGTGCCAGCAGCTCCGGACAGGGGGCTAGCTATGGCTACACCTTC.

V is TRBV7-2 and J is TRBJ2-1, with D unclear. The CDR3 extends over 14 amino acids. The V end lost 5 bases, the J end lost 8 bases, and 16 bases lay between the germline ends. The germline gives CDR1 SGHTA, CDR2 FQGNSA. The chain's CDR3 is CASSNPSSIYEQFF. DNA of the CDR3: TGTGCCAGCAGCAACCCTTCGTCAATCTATGAGCAGTTCTTC.

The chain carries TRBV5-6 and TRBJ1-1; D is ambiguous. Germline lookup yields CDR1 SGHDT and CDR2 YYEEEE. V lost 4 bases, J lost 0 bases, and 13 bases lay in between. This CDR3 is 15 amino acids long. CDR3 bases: TGTGCCAGCAGCCCCAGGACGGCCTTGAACACTGAAGCTTTCTTT. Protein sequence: CASSPRTALNTEAFF.

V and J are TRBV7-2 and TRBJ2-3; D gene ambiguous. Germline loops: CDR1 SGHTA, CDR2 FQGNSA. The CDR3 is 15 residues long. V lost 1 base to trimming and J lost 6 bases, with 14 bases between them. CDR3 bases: TGTGCCAGCAGCTTAGAGGGCCCTAGTCAGGATACGCAGTATTTT. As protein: CASSLEGPSQDTQYF.

CDR3 DNA: TGTGCCAGCAGCGTAGACGGGAACACTGAAGCTTTCTTT. Translated: CASSVDGNTEAFF. This rearrangement joins TRBV9 to TRBJ1-1; D not certain. The CDR3 loop spans 13 amino acids. Germline assignment: CDR1 SGDLS and CDR2 YYNGEE. The V end lost 0 bases, the J end lost 1 base, and 4 bases lay between the germline ends.

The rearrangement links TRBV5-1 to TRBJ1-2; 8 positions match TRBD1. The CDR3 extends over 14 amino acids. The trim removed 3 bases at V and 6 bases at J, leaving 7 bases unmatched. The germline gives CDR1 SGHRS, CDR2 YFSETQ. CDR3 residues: CASSSTSGGDGYTF. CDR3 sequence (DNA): TGCGCCAGCAGCTCAACCTCAGGGGGCGATGGCTACACCTTC.

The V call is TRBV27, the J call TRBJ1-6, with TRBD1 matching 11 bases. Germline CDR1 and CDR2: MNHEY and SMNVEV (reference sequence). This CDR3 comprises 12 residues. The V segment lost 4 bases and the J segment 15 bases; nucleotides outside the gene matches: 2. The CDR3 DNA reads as TGTGCCAGCAGTTCTGGGACAGGGGGCCTCCACTTT. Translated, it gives CASSSGTGGLHF.

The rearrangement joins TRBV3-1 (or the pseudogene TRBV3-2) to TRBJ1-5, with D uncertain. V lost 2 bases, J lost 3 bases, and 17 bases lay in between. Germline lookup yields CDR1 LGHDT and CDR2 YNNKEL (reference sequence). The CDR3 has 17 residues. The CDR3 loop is CASSQSGDRGPNQPQHF. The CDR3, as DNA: TGTGCCAGCAGCCAATCCGGAGATAGAGGGCCCAATCAGCCCCAGCATTTT.

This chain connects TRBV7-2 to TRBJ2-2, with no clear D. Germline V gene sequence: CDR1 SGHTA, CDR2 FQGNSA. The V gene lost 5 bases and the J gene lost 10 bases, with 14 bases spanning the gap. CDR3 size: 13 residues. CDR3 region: CASSPSTWEELFF. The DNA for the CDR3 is TGTGCCAGCAGCCCCTCCACTTGGGAGGAGCTGTTTTTT.

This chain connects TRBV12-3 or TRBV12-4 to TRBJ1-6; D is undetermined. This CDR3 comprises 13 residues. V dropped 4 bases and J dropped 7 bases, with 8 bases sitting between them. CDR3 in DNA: TGTGCCAGCAGTTGGGCCAGCAATTCACCCCTCCACTTT. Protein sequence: CASSWASNSPLHF.

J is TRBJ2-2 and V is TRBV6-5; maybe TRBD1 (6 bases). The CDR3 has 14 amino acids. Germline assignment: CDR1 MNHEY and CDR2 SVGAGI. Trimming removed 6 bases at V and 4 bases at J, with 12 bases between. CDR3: CASRPGTITGELFF. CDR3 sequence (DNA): TGTGCCAGCAGGCCCGGGACAATCACCGGGGAGCTGTTTTTT.

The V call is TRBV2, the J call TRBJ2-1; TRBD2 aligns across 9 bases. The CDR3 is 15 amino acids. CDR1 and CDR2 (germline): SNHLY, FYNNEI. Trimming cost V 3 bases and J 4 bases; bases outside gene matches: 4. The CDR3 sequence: CASSELAGGYNEQFF. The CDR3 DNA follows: TGTGCCAGCAGTGAGCTCGCGGGAGGGTACAATGAGCAGTTCTTC.

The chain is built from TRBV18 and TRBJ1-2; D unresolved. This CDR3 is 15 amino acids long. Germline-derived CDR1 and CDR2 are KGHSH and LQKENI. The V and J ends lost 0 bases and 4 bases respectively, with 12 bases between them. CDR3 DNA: TGTGCCAGCTCACCACCAGGCACTAGATCCTATGGCTACACCTTC. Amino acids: CASSPPGTRSYGYTF.

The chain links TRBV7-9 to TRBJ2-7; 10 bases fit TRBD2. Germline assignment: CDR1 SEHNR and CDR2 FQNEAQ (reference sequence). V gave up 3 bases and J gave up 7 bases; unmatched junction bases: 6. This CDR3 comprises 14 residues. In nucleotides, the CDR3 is TGTGCCAGCAGCTTGTCGGGACTAGCGCAGGAGCAGTACTTC. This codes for CASSLSGLAQEQYF. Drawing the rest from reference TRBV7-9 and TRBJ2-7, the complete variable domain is DTGVSQNPRHKITKRGQNVTFRCDPISEHNRLYWYRQTLGQGPEFLTYFQNEAQLEKSRLLSDRFSAERPKGSFSTLEIQRTEQGDSAMYLCASSLSGLAQEQYFGPGTRLTVT.

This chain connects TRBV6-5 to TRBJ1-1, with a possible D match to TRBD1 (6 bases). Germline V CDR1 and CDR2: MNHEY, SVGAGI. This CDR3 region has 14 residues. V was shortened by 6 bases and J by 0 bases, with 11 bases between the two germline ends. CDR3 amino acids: CASRQGPLNTEAFF. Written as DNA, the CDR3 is TGTGCCAGCAGACAGGGTCCCCTGAACACTGAAGCTTTCTTT.

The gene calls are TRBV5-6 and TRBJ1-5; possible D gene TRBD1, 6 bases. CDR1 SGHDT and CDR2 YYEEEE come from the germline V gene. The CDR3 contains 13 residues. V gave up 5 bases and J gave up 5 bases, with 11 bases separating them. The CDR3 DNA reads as TGTGCCAGCAGTGGGGGGCGAGATCAGCCCCAGCATTTT. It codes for CASSGGRDQPQHF.

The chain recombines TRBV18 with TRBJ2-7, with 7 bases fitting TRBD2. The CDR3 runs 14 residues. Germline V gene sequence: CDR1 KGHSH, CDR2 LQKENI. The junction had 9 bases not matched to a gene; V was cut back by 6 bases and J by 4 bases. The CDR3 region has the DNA TGTGCCAGCTCCCCGATTGGGGAGGGGTACGAGCAGTACTTC. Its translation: CASSPIGEGYEQYF. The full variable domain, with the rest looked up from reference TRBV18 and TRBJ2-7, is NAGVMQNPRHLVRRRGQEARLRCSPMKGHSHVYWYRQLPEEGLKFMVYLQKENIIDESGMPKERFSAEFPKEGPSILRIQQVVRGDSAAYFCASSPIGEGYEQYFGPGTRLTVT.

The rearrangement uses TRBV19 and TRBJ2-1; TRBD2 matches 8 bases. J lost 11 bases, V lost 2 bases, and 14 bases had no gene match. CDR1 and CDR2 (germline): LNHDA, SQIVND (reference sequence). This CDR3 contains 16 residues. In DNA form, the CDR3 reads TGTGCCAGTAGTATACTTGGGGGGCTAGCGGGCGTGCAGCAGTTCTTC. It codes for CASSILGGLAGVQQFF.

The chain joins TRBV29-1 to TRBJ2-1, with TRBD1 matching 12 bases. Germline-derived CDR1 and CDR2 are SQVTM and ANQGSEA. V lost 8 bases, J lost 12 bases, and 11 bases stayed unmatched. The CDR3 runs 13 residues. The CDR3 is CSFGTGGSSSQFF. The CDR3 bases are TGCAGCTTCGGGACAGGGGGCTCCAGCTCGCAGTTCTTC.

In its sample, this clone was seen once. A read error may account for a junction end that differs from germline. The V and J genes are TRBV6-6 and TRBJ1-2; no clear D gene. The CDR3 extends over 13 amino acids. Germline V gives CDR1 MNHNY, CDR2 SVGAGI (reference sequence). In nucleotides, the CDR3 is TGTGCCAGCAGTTATTTTGCAGGCGACTACCGACCCTTC. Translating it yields CASSYFAGDYRPF.

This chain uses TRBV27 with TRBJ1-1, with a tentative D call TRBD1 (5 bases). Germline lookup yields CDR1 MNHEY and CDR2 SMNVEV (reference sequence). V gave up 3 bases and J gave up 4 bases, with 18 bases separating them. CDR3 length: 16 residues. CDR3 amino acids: CASSLVGAGGGTEAFF. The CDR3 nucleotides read TGTGCCAGCAGTTTGGTTGGGGCGGGGGGAGGCACTGAAGCTTTCTTT.

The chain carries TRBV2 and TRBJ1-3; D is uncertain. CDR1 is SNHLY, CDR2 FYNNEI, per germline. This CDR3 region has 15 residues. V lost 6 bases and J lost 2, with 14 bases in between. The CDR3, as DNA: TGTGCCAGCAGCTCAACCGCAAGAACTGGAAACACCATATATTTT. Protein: CASSSTARTGNTIYF.

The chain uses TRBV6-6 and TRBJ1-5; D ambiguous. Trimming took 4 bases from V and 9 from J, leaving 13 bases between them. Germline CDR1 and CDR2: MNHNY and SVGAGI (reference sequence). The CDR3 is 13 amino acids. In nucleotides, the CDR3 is TGTGCCAGCAGTTTCCCTCAGGAACGGCCCCAGCATTTT. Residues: CASSFPQERPQHF.

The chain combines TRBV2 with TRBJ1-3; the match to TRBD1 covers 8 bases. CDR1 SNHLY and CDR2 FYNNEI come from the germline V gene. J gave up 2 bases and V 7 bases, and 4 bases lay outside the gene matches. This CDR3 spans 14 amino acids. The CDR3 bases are TGTGCCAGCAACCCGGACAGGGCTGGAAACACCATATATTTT. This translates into CASNPDRAGNTIYF.